This T cell receptor (beta chain) was sequenced for a study of CD8 T cells in ankylosing spondylitis. Study findings and constraints: It was reported that disease-linked clones were significantly enriched in matched ankylosing spondylitis synovial fluid.

This clonotype was counted at least ten times. Its cognate antigen is unknown. The V gene end was trimmed by 5 bases and the J gene end by 4 bases; junction bases not matched to a gene: 15. Germline V lookup: CDR1 DFQATT, CDR2 SNEGSKA (reference sequence). The CDR3 has 17 amino acids. TCRdb re-called the 5' RACE reads with MiXCR, one entry per CDR3 protein. This repertoire shows fewer than 250,000 distinct CDR3 sequences, over 9.5% found once; its top ten account for 2.5% to 3%. The sequence was obtained from a male donor with ankylosing spondylitis or in good health (not recorded which). The gene calls are TRBV20-1 and TRBJ2-2; 8 nucleotides align to TRBD2. The sequenced sample was blood, either unsorted or a sorted T cell fraction (not recorded which). The CDR3 bases are TGCAGTGCTGGCCGCGGATCGCGGGGGGAACGCACCGGGGAGCTGTTTTTT. Its protein product is CSAGRGSRGERTGELFF.